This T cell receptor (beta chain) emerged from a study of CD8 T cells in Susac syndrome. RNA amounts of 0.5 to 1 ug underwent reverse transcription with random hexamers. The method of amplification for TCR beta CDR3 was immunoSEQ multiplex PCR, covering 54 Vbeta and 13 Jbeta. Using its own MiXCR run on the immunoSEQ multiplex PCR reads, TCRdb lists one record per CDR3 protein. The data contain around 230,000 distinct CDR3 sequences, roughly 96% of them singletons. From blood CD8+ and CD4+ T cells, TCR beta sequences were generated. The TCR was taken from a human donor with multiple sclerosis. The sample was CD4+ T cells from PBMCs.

The CDR3 DNA is TGTGCCAGCAGTGGGGCTAGCGGTCGACTATACCAAGAGACCCAGTACTTC. Protein product: CASSGASGRLYQETQYF. This chain joins TRBV2 and TRBJ2-5; 7 nucleotides line up with TRBD2. The germline CDR1 and CDR2 sequences are SNHLY and FYNNEI. J was trimmed by 0 bases and V by 4 bases; bases with no gene match: 11. The CDR3 is 17 amino acids.